In this sample, the clone carrying this T cell receptor (beta chain) turned up a few times. TCRdb re-analysed the RACE reads in MiXCR, keeping a single row per CDR3 protein. The top ten hold 1.7% of the sample, which has 150,000 to 200,000 distinct CDR3 sequences, more than 12% seen once. The entry originates in a study of human T cells and chemical hapten exposure. As to time point: patch test 1, 2 weeks after DPC sensitization. Noted treatment: therapeutic diphenylcyclopropenone sensitization with weekly scalp DPC. The length of the CDR3 is 13 residues. The germline CDR1 and CDR2 sequences are WNHNN and SYGVQD (reference sequence). V dropped 0 bases and J dropped 4 bases, with 5 bases sitting between them.

The chain employs TRBV10-1 and TRBJ2-3; D gene ambiguous. This TCR derives from a woman in her twenties or thirties with alopecia areata. Some clones in this sample may be carry-over from other donors' samples. Specimen: whole blood, collected in connection with sensitization to the hapten diphenylcyclopropenone (DPC). The CDR3 DNA follows: TGCGCCAGCAGTGAGTCCTCTTCAGATACGCAGTATTTT. As protein: CASSESSSDTQYF.